Below are 14 T cell receptor beta chains sequenced from a single sample in a study of T cell responses to AZD1222 COVID-19 vaccine. Clones were read by immunoSEQ multiplex PCR, and TCRdb kept only the in-frame ones, dropping some. The sample lists more than 150,000 clones, more than 85% occurring once. The sequencing used peripheral blood, collected on day 0 of AZD1222 vaccination. The receptors originated from an adult in good health.

This clone has a single count. This chain joins TRBV6-4 and TRBJ2-3; no firm D call. Between the trimmed V and J ends, which lost 2 bases and 6 bases, there was a span of 15 bases. Germline assignment: CDR1 MRHNA and CDR2 SNTAGT. The CDR3 sequence is 15 residues long. The CDR3 DNA is TGTGCCAGCAGTGACCCCAGCCAGTTAATGGATACGCAGTATTTT. Amino acid sequence: CASSDPSQLMDTQYF.

The table lists this clone with a few counts. The chain joins TRBV6-1 to TRBJ1-3; 8 bases line up with TRBD1. CDR3 size: 16 residues. The germline V gene encodes CDR1 MNHNS and CDR2 SASEGT. V shed 4 bases and J 0 bases; nucleotides not matched to a gene: 5. Written as DNA, the CDR3 is TGTGCCAGCAGTGGAGGGGACAGGAGCTCTGGAAACACCATATATTTT. This codes for CASSGGDRSSGNTIYF.

This clone was detected once. This CDR3 is CASAKGLAVDYEQYF. The CDR3 nucleotides are TGTGCCAGCGCCAAGGGACTAGCGGTAGACTACGAGCAGTACTTC. The V and J genes are TRBV2 and TRBJ2-7; 11 bases map to TRBD2. CDR1 is SNHLY, CDR2 FYNNEI, per germline. The V gene end was trimmed by 8 bases and the J gene end by 3 bases; junction bases not matched to a gene: 9. The CDR3 is 15 amino acids.

The chain combines TRBV19 with TRBJ1-6, with 8 bases that match TRBD1. J lost 7 bases, V lost 8 bases, and 16 bases had no gene match. Per germline, CDR1 LNHDA and CDR2 SQIVND (reference sequence). The CDR3 covers 17 residues. CDR3 DNA sequence: TGTGCCAGTCATCCGGGTAGTTTCCGACAGGGGAATTCACCCCTCCACTTT. This codes for CASHPGSFRQGNSPLHF.

The count of this clone is one. The V call is TRBV14, the J call TRBJ2-1, with 8 bases fitting TRBD2. The CDR3 spans 15 residues. Germline CDR1 SGHDN, CDR2 FVKESK. The V gene end was trimmed by 5 bases and the J gene end by 7 bases; junction bases not matched to a gene: 10. The CDR3 protein is CASSRELAGQNEQFF. The DNA of the CDR3 is TGTGCCAGCAGCAGGGAGCTAGCGGGTCAGAATGAGCAGTTCTTC.

This clone was counted only a few times. The CDR3 DNA reads TGTGCCAGCAGTCCACCCGGACAGGGGGAGTATGAGCAGTTCTTC. The encoded protein is CASSPPGQGEYEQFF. V gene TRBV27 combines with J gene TRBJ2-1; 10 positions agree with TRBD1. The germline CDR1 and CDR2 sequences are MNHEY and SMNVEV (reference sequence). V lost 5 bases to trimming and J lost 8 bases; unmatched junction nucleotides: 9. This CDR3 region has 15 residues.

CDR3 protein: CASSVLPGLGALDTQYF. The CDR3 DNA sequence: TGTGCCAGCAGCGTGCTCCCGGGACTAGGCGCGCTCGATACGCAGTATTTT. The gene calls are TRBV9 and TRBJ2-3; 8 positions match TRBD2. V lost 2 bases to trimming and J lost 6 bases; unmatched junction nucleotides: 14. The germline V gene has CDR1 SGDLS and CDR2 YYNGEE. The CDR3 extends over 17 amino acids.

CDR3 sequence: CASSLPSSGNTIYF. The CDR3 DNA reads TGTGCCAGCAGCTTGCCGAGCTCTGGAAACACCATATATTTT. The rearrangement joins TRBV5-6 to TRBJ1-3; no definite D call. Germline CDR1 SGHDT, CDR2 YYEEEE. V was shortened by 1 base and J by 0 bases, with 5 bases between the two germline ends. The CDR3 covers 14 residues.

As to this clone: The junction departs from the called germline gene at one end, perhaps through a read error. The chain combines TRBV19 with TRBJ1-1, with D maybe TRBD1 (5 bases). The V gene's germline CDR1 is LNHDA and CDR2 SQIVND (reference sequence). The CDR3 spans 14 residues. The CDR3: CASNIQDLNTEAFF. CDR3 sequence (DNA): TGTGCCAGTAATATACAGGACCTGAACACTGAAGCTTTCTTT.

The chain combines TRBV7-9 with TRBJ2-3; TRBD1 might be the D (6 bases). The germline V gene encodes CDR1 SEHNR and CDR2 FQNEAQ (reference sequence). This CDR3 comprises 16 residues. Deletions cut 1 base from V and 4 bases from J, with 15 bases between. Here the CDR3 DNA reads TGTGCCAGCAGCTTAGTAAGACAGGTATCGGCAGATACGCAGTATTTT. It yields the protein CASSLVRQVSADTQYF.

The CDR3 protein is CAIKSFQGANEKLFF. In DNA, the CDR3 is TGTGCCATTAAGTCCTTTCAGGGGGCTAATGAAAAACTGTTTTTT. V is TRBV2 and J is TRBJ1-4; TRBD1 aligns across 7 bases. Per the germline V gene, CDR1 is SNHLY and CDR2 is FYNNEI. V lost 10 bases and J lost 3; bases outside the gene matches: 11. The CDR3 spans 15 residues.

The chain employs TRBV24-1 and TRBJ2-2; TRBD2 agrees at 9 bases. Per the germline V gene, CDR1 is KGHDR and CDR2 is SFDVKD. CDR3 length equals 16 residues. V lost 3 bases and J lost 6; bases outside the gene matches: 7. The CDR3 nucleotides read TGTGCCACCAGTGATATCGCTAGCGGGATGGCCGGGGAGCTGTTTTTT. This sequence encodes CATSDIASGMAGELFF.

The rearrangement links TRBV7-2 to TRBJ1-2; possibly TRBD1 for D (5 bases). This CDR3 has 14 amino acids. Trimming removed 6 bases at V and 5 bases at J, with 16 bases between. Germline V gene sequence: CDR1 SGHTA, CDR2 FQGNSA. The DNA for the CDR3 is TGTGCCAGCAGTAGGGCAGAGAGGACATATGGCTACACCTTC. It specifies CASSRAERTYGYTF.

The J gene is TRBJ1-1, the V gene TRBV6-2 or TRBV6-3, with a weak D call TRBD1 (5 bases). Trimming stripped 6 bases from V and 9 bases from J, with 14 bases between. The CDR3 is 12 amino acids. CDR1 is MNHEY and CDR2 is SVGEGT in the germline V gene. The CDR3 protein is CASSLTRQKAFF. DNA of the CDR3: TGTGCCAGCAGCCTAACGCGACAGAAAGCTTTCTTT.